A selection of T cell receptor beta chains follows, all from one sample in a study of memory CD4+ T cells and cytomegalovirus serostatus. This table comes from immunoSEQ multiplex PCR, and its TCRdb copy is limited to in-frame clones, with some not included. The sample holds approximately 46,000 clones, around four fifths seen once. The specimen sequenced was memory CD4+ T cells from blood. These receptors were obtained from an adult in good health and CMV-seronegative. CDR3s include the opening cysteine and the closing phenylalanine or tryptophan. Fields, in order: CDR3 DNA, CDR3 protein, J gene, D gene, clone size, V gene. D genes are given only for firm matches. Clone size is stated in some rows and not others, as once, few, many or a class when expanded.

CDR3 DNA: TGCGCCAGCAGCCTCCGGGACCGAGGAAACACCATATATTTT; CDR3 protein: CASSLRDRGNTIYF; J gene: TRBJ1-3; D gene: NA; clone size: NA; V gene: TRBV4-1
CDR3 DNA: TGTGCCATCAGAGATGTGCGTGGAGGTAGCCTCAACTACGAGCAGTACTTC; CDR3 protein: CAIRDVRGGSLNYEQYF; J gene: TRBJ2-7; D gene: NA; clone size: NA; V gene: TRBV10-3
CDR3 DNA: TGCGCCAGCAGCTTGGGACCTTACAGAGCTACCTACGAGCAGTACTTC; CDR3 protein: CASSLGPYRATYEQYF; J gene: TRBJ2-7; D gene: NA; clone size: NA; V gene: TRBV5-1
CDR3 DNA: TGCGCCAGCAGGTACCGGGACAGTACCTACGAGCAGTACTTC; CDR3 protein: CASRYRDSTYEQYF; J gene: TRBJ2-7; D gene: TRBD1; clone size: NA; V gene: TRBV5-1
CDR3 DNA: TGCGCCAGCAGCTTGGTGTTAAGCACAGATACGCAGTATTTT; CDR3 protein: CASSLVLSTDTQYF; J gene: TRBJ2-3; D gene: NA; clone size: NA; V gene: TRBV5-1
CDR3 DNA: TGTGCCTGGAGTGTAGTGGGGGGGTCTTCACCCCTCCACTTT; CDR3 protein: CAWSVVGGSSPLHF; J gene: TRBJ1-6; D gene: NA; clone size: few; V gene: TRBV30
CDR3 DNA: TGTGCCAGCAGTGAACTCGCGGCAGGGGGCACCGGGGAGCTGTTTTTT; CDR3 protein: CASSELAAGGTGELFF; J gene: TRBJ2-2; D gene: TRBD1; clone size: few; V gene: TRBV25-1
CDR3 DNA: TGTGCCAGCACCCGCGGAGGGATCCTTAGCACAGATACGCAGTATTTT; CDR3 protein: CASTRGGILSTDTQYF; J gene: TRBJ2-3; D gene: NA; clone size: NA; V gene: TRBV2
CDR3 DNA: TGTGCCAGCAGCTTCATTTCCCAGGTGGACACCGGGGAGCTGTTTTTT; CDR3 protein: CASSFISQVDTGELFF; J gene: TRBJ2-2; D gene: NA; clone size: NA; V gene: TRBV11-3
CDR3 DNA: TGTGCCAGCAGTCCCGGGACGGCAAATTCACCCCTCCACTTT; CDR3 protein: CASSPGTANSPLHF; J gene: TRBJ1-6; D gene: NA; clone size: NA; V gene: TRBV6-5
CDR3 DNA: TGTGCCAGCAGTTTATACGGACAGGGTCACTATGGCTACACCTTC; CDR3 protein: CASSLYGQGHYGYTF; J gene: TRBJ1-2; D gene: TRBD1; clone size: NA; V gene: TRBV28
CDR3 DNA: TGTGCCAGCATGGCAGGGGACTATGGCTACACCTTC; CDR3 protein: CASMAGDYGYTF; J gene: TRBJ1-2; D gene: NA; clone size: NA; V gene: TRBV2
CDR3 DNA: TGTGCCAGCAGCCGCGTTCAGTTCAGAAGCACAGATACGCAGTATTTT; CDR3 protein: CASSRVQFRSTDTQYF; J gene: TRBJ2-3; D gene: NA; clone size: NA; V gene: TRBV5-4
CDR3 DNA: TGTGCCAGTAGTAGCAACAATGAGCAGTTCTTC; CDR3 protein: CASSSNNEQFF; J gene: TRBJ2-1; D gene: NA; clone size: NA; V gene: TRBV19
CDR3 DNA: TGTGCCAGCAGCCGGGACACCGGGGGTAGGACTGAAGCTTTCTTT; CDR3 protein: CASSRDTGGRTEAFF; J gene: TRBJ1-1; D gene: NA; clone size: NA; V gene: TRBV7-9
CDR3 DNA: TGTGCCAGCAGTGGGGGGGGACAGGGTCAAAACACCGGGGAGCTGTTTTTT; CDR3 protein: CASSGGGQGQNTGELFF; J gene: TRBJ2-2; D gene: TRBD1; clone size: NA; V gene: TRBV25-1
CDR3 DNA: TGTGCCATCAGTGATCGGGACAGGGGTAAAGAGACCCAGTACTTC; CDR3 protein: CAISDRDRGKETQYF; J gene: TRBJ2-5; D gene: TRBD1; clone size: NA; V gene: TRBV10-3
CDR3 DNA: TGTGCCAGCAGCCAAGTAGAGGCTCGGGCAGTAGGTAACTATGGCTACACCTTC; CDR3 protein: CASSQVEARAVGNYGYTF; J gene: TRBJ1-2; D gene: NA; clone size: NA; V gene: TRBV4-2
CDR3 DNA: TGTGCAAGTCGCTTAAGTCAGGGTGAAGATGGCTACACCTTC; CDR3 protein: CASRLSQGEDGYTF; J gene: TRBJ1-2; D gene: NA; clone size: NA; V gene: TRBV12-2